This TCR beta chain was observed in a study of shared clonotypes between healthy human individuals. The CDR3 sequence is 12 residues long. The V end lost 1 base, the J end lost 1 base, and 2 bases lay between the germline ends. CDR1 is SGHRS and CDR2 is YFSETQ in the germline V gene. Sequenced by immunoSEQ multiplex PCR; TCRdb stores in-frame clones only, minus some. Here the sample spans about 690,000 clones, roughly 91% being singletons. This clonotype originated in a man between 18 and 35 years old in good health. Some clones in this sample may be carry-over from other donors' samples. Sequencing was carried out using memory CD8+ T cells from PBMCs. Subset specified: CD45RO+ cells pooled with CCR7-negative TemRA cells. The chain is built from TRBV5-1 and TRBJ2-5; the D is unclear. As DNA, the CDR3 is TGCGCCAGCAGCTTGAGCCAAGAGACCCAGTACTTC. It codes for CASSLSQETQYF.